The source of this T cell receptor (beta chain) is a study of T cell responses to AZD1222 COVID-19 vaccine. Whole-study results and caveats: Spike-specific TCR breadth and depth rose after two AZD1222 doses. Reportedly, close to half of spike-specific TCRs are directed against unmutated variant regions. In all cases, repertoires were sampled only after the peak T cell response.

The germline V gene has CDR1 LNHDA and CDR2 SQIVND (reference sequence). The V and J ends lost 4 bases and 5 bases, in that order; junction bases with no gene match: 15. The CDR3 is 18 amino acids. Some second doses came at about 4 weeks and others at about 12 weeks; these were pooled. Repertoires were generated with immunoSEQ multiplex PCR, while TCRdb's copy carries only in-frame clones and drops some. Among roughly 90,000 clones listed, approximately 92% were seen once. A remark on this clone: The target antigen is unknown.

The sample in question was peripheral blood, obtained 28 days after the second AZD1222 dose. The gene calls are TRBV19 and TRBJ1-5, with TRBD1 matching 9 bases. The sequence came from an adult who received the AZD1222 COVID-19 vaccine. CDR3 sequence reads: CASSTPRDRAAPDQPQHF. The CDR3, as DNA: TGTGCCAGTAGTACACCGAGGGACAGGGCTGCCCCTGATCAGCCCCAGCATTTT.